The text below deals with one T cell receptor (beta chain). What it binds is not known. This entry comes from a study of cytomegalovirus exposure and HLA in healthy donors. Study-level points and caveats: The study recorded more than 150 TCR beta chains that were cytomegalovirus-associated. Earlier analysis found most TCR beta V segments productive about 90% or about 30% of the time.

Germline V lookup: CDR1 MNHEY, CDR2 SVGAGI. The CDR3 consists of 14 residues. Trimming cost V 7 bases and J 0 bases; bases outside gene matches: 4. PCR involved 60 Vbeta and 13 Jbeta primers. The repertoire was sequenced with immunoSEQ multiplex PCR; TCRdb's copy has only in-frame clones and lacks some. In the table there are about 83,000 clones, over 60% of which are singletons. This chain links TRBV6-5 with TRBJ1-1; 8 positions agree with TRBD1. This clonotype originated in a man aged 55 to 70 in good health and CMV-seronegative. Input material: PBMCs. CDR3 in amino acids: CASTSDRVNTEAFF. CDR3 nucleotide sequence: TGTGCCAGCACCTCGGACAGGGTGAACACTGAAGCTTTCTTT.